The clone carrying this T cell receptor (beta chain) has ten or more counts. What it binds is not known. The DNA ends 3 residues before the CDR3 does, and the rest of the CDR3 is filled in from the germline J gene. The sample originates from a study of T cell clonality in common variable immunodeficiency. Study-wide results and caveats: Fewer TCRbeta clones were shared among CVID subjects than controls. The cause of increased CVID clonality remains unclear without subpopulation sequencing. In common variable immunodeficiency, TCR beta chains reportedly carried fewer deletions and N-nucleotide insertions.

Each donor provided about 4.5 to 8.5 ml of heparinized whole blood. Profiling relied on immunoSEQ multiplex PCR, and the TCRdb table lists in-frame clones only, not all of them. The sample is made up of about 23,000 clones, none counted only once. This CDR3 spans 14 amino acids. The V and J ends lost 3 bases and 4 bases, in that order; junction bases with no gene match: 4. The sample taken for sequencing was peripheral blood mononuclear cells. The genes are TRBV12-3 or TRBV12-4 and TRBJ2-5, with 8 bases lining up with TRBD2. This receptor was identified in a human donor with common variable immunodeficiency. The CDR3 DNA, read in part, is TGTGCCAGCAGTTTGTCGGGGGGGGCAGAGACC. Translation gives CASSLSGGAET. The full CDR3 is CASSLSGGAETQYF.